This T cell receptor (beta chain) comes out of a study of neurological immune-mediated disorders. The table lists this clonotype with many counts. V lost 5 bases to trimming and J lost 6 bases; unmatched junction nucleotides: 7. The CDR3 consists of 16 residues. The germline V gene has CDR1 SGHTA and CDR2 FQGTGA. Using its own MiXCR run on the 5' RACE reads, TCRdb lists one record per CDR3 protein. This table has some 83,000 distinct CDR3 sequences, approximately 2.4% appearing once. The sequenced sample was PBMCs. The V call is TRBV7-3, the J call TRBJ2-1; 13 bases fit TRBD2. This TCR was sampled from a woman aged 25-40 years with multiple sclerosis. DNA for the CDR3: TGTGCCAGCAGCCCCTCCGGGACTAGCGGGACCAATGAGCAGTTCTTC. Translation gives CASSPSGTSGTNEQFF.